The 16 T cell receptor beta chains in this list originate from one sample, sequenced in a study of T cells after posttransplantation cyclophosphamide. Sequenced by immunoSEQ multiplex PCR; TCRdb stores in-frame clones only, minus some. Of fewer than 25,000 clones listed, about 90% are singletons. Controls had myeloablative marrow grafts with methotrexate and calcineurin inhibitor, sampled at 1 year. The sample here was PBMCs, taken after an allogeneic stem cell transplant with a calcineurin inhibitor and methotrexate. The receptors were sampled from a female patient aged 50-65 years who received an allogeneic stem cell transplant from an unrelated donor, was CMV-positive, and had chronic GVHD only. Among the T cells, some may be from the graft donor.

This clone is a singleton in its sample. The chain carries TRBV5-1 and TRBJ1-2; 9 bases line up with TRBD1. CDR1 and CDR2 (germline): SGHRS, YFSETQ. V dropped 4 bases and J dropped 4; count of bases not matched to a gene: 5. CDR3 size: 14 residues. The CDR3 loop is CASSTGQGGYGYTF. The CDR3 region has the DNA TGCGCCAGCAGCACGGGACAGGGCGGCTATGGCTACACCTTC.

This clone was seen a single time. The chain has TRBV19 and TRBJ2-3, with TRBD1 as a possible D gene (6 bases). Germline values: CDR1 LNHDA, CDR2 SQIVND (reference sequence). The ends were cut back, 3 bases at V and 7 bases at J, with 14 bases in the middle. The CDR3 is made up of 14 amino acids. CDR3 in DNA: TGTGCCAGTAGTATCGTACCGGGACAAAATACGCAGTATTTT. This gives the protein CASSIVPGQNTQYF.

V usage is TRBV5-4 and J usage is TRBJ2-1; 9 bases are shared with TRBD1. With V trimmed by 0 bases and J by 5 bases, 3 bases remained unmatched. The germline CDR1 and CDR2 sequences are SGHNT and YYREEE (reference sequence). The CDR3 consists of 15 residues. CDR3 protein: CASSLGTGVHNEQFF. CDR3 DNA: TGTGCCAGCAGCTTGGGGACAGGGGTCCACAATGAGCAGTTCTTC.

The rearrangement links TRBV19 to TRBJ2-5; unclear D gene. Trimming took 5 bases from V and 5 from J, leaving 12 bases between them. CDR3 length: 13 amino acids. The germline V gene has CDR1 LNHDA and CDR2 SQIVND (reference sequence). The CDR3 DNA sequence: TGTGCCAGTAGTTCGTCCGAGGCTGAGACCCAGTACTTC. Amino acids: CASSSSEAETQYF.

The chain joins TRBV9 to TRBJ2-1; perhaps TRBD2 as D (6 bases). This CDR3 spans 15 amino acids. Trimming took off 4 bases at V and 2 bases at J, with 13 bases between the two ends. CDR1 and CDR2 from the germline V gene are SGDLS and YYNGEE. This CDR3 is CASSLSGTTYNEQFF. The CDR3 DNA reads as TGTGCCAGCAGCCTTAGCGGAACTACCTACAATGAGCAGTTCTTC.

The chain joins TRBV4-2 to TRBJ2-5, with 7 bases that match TRBD1. The ends lost 5 bases at V and 5 bases at J; junction bases unmatched: 11. Germline assignment: CDR1 LGHNA and CDR2 YNFKEQ. The CDR3 runs 15 residues. For the CDR3, the DNA is TGTGCCAGCAGCTCGGACAGGAAAGTGTGGGAGACCCAGTACTTC. Its protein is CASSSDRKVWETQYF.

The chain recombines TRBV29-1 with TRBJ2-1; TRBD2 is a possible D gene (5 bases). Trimming pared 3 bases from V and 4 bases from J, leaving 10 bases between. The CDR3 contains 13 residues. The V gene's germline CDR1 is SQVTM and CDR2 ANQGSEA. CDR3 sequence reads: CSVEAGSYNEQFF. As DNA, the CDR3 is TGCAGCGTTGAGGCGGGTTCTTACAATGAGCAGTTCTTC.

CDR3: CASSYLARSSYNEQFF. For the CDR3, the DNA is TGTGCCAGCAGTTACCTTGCTCGGAGCTCCTACAATGAGCAGTTCTTC. V is TRBV5-6 and J is TRBJ2-1; D is unresolved. The length of the CDR3 is 16 residues. Germline-derived CDR1 and CDR2 are SGHDT and YYEEEE. V lost 5 bases and J 0 bases, leaving 15 bases between the germline ends.

The chain carries TRBV5-1 and TRBJ2-7, with 7 bases matching TRBD1. Germline-derived CDR1 and CDR2 are SGHRS and YFSETQ. The CDR3 contains 13 residues. V gave up 3 bases and J gave up 4 bases; unmatched junction bases: 4. CDR3 in DNA: TGCGCCAGCAGCTCAGACAGGGTGTACGAGCAGTACTTC. Protein: CASSSDRVYEQYF.

The V call is TRBV9, the J call TRBJ1-1; tentative D call: TRBD1 (5 bases). The CDR3 sequence is 14 residues long. CDR1 and CDR2 from the germline V gene are SGDLS and YYNGEE. Trimming removed 0 bases from V and 1 base from J, with 7 bases in between. The CDR3 DNA sequence: TGTGCCAGCAGCGTAGGGGGCGCGAACACTGAAGCTTTCTTT. It translates to CASSVGGANTEAFF.

This rearrangement joins TRBV19 to TRBJ1-5; maybe TRBD1 (5 bases). V was pared by 0 bases and J by 3 bases, with 15 bases between. Germline lookup yields CDR1 LNHDA and CDR2 SQIVND (reference sequence). The CDR3 consists of 17 residues. The CDR3 DNA sequence: TGTGCCAGTAGTATAGAGCCTTGGGGGAGGCCCAATCAGCCCCAGCATTTT. As protein: CASSIEPWGRPNQPQHF.

The V and J genes are TRBV13 and TRBJ2-5, with 10 bases matching TRBD2. After removal of 2 bases from V and 11 bases from J, the junction contained 11 bases not matched to a gene. Per germline, CDR1 PRHDT and CDR2 FYEKMQ (reference sequence). This CDR3 has 15 residues. Here the CDR3 reads CASSLSGRAGGEQYF. The DNA for the CDR3 is TGTGCCAGCAGCTTAAGCGGGAGGGCCGGAGGAGAGCAGTACTTC.

The V and J genes are TRBV7-9 and TRBJ1-5; possible D gene TRBD1, 5 bases. V was cut by 3 bases and J by 6 bases, with 15 bases left in between. This CDR3 spans 15 amino acids. In germline, CDR1 is SEHNR, CDR2 FQNEAQ (reference sequence). CDR3 protein: CASSFSGTGGQPQHF. The DNA of the CDR3 is TGTGCCAGCAGCTTTAGCGGGACCGGCGGTCAGCCCCAGCATTTT. Full variable domain (outside the CDR3, taken from reference TRBV7-9 and TRBJ1-5): DTGVSQNPRHKITKRGQNVTFRCDPISEHNRLYWYRQTLGQGPEFLTYFQNEAQLEKSRLLSDRFSAERPKGSFSTLEIQRTEQGDSAMYLCASSFSGTGGQPQHFGDGTRLSIL.

The chain recombines TRBV19 with TRBJ2-1; no firm D call. The CDR3 has 16 residues. Trimming shortened V by 3 bases and J by 5 bases, and 17 bases separated the two germline ends. Germline loops: CDR1 LNHDA, CDR2 SQIVND (reference sequence). The CDR3 is CASSIVGLVQNNEQFF. CDR3 nucleotides: TGTGCCAGTAGTATCGTCGGTCTAGTTCAAAACAATGAGCAGTTCTTC.

V is TRBV5-1 and J is TRBJ2-6; 12 bases agree with TRBD1. The CDR3 spans 19 residues. Germline lookup yields CDR1 SGHRS and CDR2 YFSETQ. The V gene end was trimmed by 1 base and the J gene end by 2 bases; junction bases not matched to a gene: 7. As DNA, the CDR3 is TGCGCCAGCAGCTTGCCCAGGGACAGGGGGCTGACTGGGGCCAACGTCCTGACTTTC. Protein sequence: CASSLPRDRGLTGANVLTF. The full variable domain, rest sourced from reference TRBV5-1 and TRBJ2-6, is KAGVTQTPRYLIKTRGQQVTLSCSPISGHRSVSWYQQTPGQGLQFLFEYFSETQRNKGNFPGRFSGRQFSNSRSEMNVSTLELGDSALYLCASSLPRDRGLTGANVLTFGAGSRLTVL.

In its sample, this clone was seen once. The V gene is TRBV6-6, the J gene TRBJ2-3; the match to TRBD2 covers 11 bases. With 4 bases clipped from V and 4 bases from J, the junction kept 4 bases outside the gene matches. The CDR3 is made up of 15 amino acids. Germline CDR1 and CDR2: MNHNY and SVGAGI (reference sequence). CDR3 in amino acids: CASSSTSGNPDTQYF. CDR3 DNA sequence: TGTGCCAGCAGTTCGACTAGCGGGAACCCAGATACGCAGTATTTT.